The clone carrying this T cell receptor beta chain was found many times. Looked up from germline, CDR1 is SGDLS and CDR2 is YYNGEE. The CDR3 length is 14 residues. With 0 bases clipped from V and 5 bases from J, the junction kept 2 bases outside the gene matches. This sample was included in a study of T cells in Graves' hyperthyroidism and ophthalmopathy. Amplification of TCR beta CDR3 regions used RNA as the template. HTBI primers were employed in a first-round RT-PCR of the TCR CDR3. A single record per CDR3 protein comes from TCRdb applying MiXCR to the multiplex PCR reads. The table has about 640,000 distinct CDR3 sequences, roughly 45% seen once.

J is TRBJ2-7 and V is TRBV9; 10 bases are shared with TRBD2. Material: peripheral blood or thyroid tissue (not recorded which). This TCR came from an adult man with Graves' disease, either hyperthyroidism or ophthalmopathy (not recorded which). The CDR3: CASSVGLAGDEQYF. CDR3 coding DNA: TGTGCCAGCAGCGTAGGCCTAGCGGGAGACGAGCAGTACTTC.